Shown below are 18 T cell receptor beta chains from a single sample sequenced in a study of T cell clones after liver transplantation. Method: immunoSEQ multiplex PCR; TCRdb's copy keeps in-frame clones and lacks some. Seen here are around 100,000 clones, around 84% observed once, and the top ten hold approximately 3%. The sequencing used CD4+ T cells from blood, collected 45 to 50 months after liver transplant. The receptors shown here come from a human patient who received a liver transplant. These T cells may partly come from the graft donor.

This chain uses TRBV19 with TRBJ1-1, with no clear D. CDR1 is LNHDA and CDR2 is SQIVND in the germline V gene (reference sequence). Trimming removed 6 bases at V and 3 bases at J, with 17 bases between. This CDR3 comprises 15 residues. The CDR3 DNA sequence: TGTGCCAGTAGGCAACCCGGACGGACGGACACTGAAGCTTTCTTT. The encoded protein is CASRQPGRTDTEAFF.

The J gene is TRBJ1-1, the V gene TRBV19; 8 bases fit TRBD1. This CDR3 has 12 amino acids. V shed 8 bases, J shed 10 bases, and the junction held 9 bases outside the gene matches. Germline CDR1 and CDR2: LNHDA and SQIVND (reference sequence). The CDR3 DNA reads TGTGCCAGTCGCAGGGGGCTGGAGGGAGCTTTCTTT. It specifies CASRRGLEGAFF.

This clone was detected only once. CDR3 sequence: CSVGNGVGETQYF. In DNA, the CDR3 is TGCAGCGTCGGAAACGGGGTTGGAGAGACCCAGTACTTC. The chain uses TRBV29-1 and TRBJ2-5; D is possibly TRBD2 (5 bases). The V end lost 6 bases, the J end lost 4 bases, and 15 bases lay between the germline ends. The CDR3 has 13 residues. Germline V CDR1 and CDR2: SQVTM, ANQGSEA.

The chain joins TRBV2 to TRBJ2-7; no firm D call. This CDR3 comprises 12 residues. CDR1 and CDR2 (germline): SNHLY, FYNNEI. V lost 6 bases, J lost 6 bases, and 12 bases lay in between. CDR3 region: CASSEFPSEQYF. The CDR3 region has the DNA TGTGCCAGCAGCGAATTCCCTAGCGAGCAGTACTTC.

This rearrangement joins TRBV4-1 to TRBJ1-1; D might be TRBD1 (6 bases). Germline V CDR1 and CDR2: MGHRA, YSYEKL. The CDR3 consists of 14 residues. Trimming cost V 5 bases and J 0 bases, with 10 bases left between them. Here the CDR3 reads CASSGRTVNTEAFF. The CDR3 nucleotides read TGCGCCAGCAGCGGAAGGACAGTGAACACTGAAGCTTTCTTT.

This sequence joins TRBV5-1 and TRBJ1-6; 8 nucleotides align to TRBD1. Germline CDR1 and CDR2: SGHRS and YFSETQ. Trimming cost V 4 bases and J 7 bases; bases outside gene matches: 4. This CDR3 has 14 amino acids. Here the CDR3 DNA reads TGCGCCAGCAGCCGGGACAGGACGAATTCACCCCTCCACTTT. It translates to CASSRDRTNSPLHF.

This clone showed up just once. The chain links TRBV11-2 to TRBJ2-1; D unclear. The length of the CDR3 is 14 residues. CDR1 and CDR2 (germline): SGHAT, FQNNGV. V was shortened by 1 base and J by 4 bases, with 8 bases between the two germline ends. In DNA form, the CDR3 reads TGTGCCAGCAGCTTAGGTCAGTCGTACAATGAGCAGTTCTTC. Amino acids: CASSLGQSYNEQFF.

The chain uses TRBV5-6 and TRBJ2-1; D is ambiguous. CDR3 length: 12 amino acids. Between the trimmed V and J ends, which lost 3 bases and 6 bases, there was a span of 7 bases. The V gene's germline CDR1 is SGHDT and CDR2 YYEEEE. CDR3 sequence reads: CASSSRSNEQFF. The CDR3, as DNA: TGTGCCAGCAGCTCTCGCAGCAATGAGCAGTTCTTC. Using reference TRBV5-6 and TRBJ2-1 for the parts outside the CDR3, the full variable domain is DAGVTQSPTHLIKTRGQQVTLRCSPKSGHDTVSWYQQALGQGPQFIFQYYEEEERQRGNFPDRFSGHQFPNYSSELNVNALLLGDSALYLCASSSRSNEQFFGPGTRLTVL.

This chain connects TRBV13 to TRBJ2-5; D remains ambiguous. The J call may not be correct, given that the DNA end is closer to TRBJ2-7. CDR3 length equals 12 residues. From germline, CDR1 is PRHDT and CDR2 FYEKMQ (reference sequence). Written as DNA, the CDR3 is TGTGCCAGCAGCTTATTCGGGTACGAGCAGTACTTC. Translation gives CASSLFGYEQYF.

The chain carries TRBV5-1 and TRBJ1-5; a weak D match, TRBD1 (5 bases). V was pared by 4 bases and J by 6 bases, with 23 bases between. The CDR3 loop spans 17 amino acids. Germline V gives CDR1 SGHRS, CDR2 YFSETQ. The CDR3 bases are TGCGCCAGCAGCCTAAGCGGAGACTGGGGGGTGGGTCAGCCCCAGCATTTT. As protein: CASSLSGDWGVGQPQHF.

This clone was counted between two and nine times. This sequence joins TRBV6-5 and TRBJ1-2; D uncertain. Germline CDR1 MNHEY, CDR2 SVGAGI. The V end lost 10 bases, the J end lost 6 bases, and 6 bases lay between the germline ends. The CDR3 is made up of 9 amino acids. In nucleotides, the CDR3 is TGTGCCACTCCCGATGGCTACACCTTC. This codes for CATPDGYTF.

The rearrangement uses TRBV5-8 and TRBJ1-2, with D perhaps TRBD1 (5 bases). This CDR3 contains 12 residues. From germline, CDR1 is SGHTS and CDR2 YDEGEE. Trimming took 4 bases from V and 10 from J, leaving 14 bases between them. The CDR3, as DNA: TGTGCCAGCAGCCCAAGGGGCGCGGACTACACCTTC. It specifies CASSPRGADYTF.

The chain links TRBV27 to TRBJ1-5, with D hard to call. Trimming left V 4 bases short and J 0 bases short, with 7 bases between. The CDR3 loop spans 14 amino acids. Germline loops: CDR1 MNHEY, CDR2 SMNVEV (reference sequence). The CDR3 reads CASSSPHSNQPQHF. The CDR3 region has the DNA TGTGCCAGCAGTTCCCCGCATAGCAATCAGCCCCAGCATTTT.

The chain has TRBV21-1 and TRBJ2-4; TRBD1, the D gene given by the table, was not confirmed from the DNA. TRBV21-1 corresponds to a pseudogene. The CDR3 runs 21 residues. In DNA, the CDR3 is TGTGCCAGCAGCAAATCGTCCGAGGACGTGACAGGGGCGCTAGCCAAAAACATTCAGTACTTC. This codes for CASSKSSEDVTGALAKNIQYF.

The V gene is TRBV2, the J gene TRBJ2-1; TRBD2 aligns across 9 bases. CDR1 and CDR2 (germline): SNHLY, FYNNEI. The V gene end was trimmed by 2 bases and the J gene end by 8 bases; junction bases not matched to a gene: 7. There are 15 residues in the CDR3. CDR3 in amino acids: CASSEWGGRADEQFF. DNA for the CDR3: TGTGCCAGCAGTGAATGGGGCGGGAGGGCCGATGAGCAGTTCTTC.

DNA of the CDR3: TGCGCCAGCAGTGAGTCTCAAGAGACCCAGTACTTC. As protein: CASSESQETQYF. The chain links TRBV10-2 to TRBJ2-5; no reliable D call. Per germline, CDR1 WSHSY and CDR2 SAAADI. V shed 0 bases and J shed 2 bases, with 1 base lying between them. The CDR3 consists of 12 residues.

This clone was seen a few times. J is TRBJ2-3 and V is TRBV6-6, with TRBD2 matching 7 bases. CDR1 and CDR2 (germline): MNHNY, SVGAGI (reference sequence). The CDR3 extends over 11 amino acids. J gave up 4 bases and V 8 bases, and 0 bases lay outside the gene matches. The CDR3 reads CASGGADTQYF. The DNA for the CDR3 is TGTGCCAGCGGGGGGGCAGATACGCAGTATTTT.

The CDR3 reads CASSFLNGGQSNQPQHF. As DNA, the CDR3 is TGTGCCAGCAGTTTCTTAAATGGCGGACAGAGCAATCAGCCCCAGCATTTT. V usage is TRBV28 and J usage is TRBJ1-5, with D maybe TRBD1 (6 bases). Deletions cut 3 bases from V and 1 base from J, with 16 bases between. This CDR3 is built from 17 residues. Per germline, CDR1 MDHEN and CDR2 SYDVKM.